Each of the 28 T cell receptor beta chains below was sequenced from the same sample in a study of beta chain features in type 1 diabetes. The study reverse transcribed the entire isolated RNA, so it sequenced expressed TCRB transcripts. Libraries were prepared by immunoSEQ multiplex PCR; TCRdb keeps only in-frame clonotypes and omits some of them. This sample has 250,000 to 400,000 clones, with approximately 15% found just once. Sequenced material: central memory CD4+ T cells from blood. The receptors shown here come from a man younger than 40 in good health.

The V gene is TRBV9, the J gene TRBJ2-7; no reliable D call. CDR3 length: 14 amino acids. With 0 bases removed from V and 3 bases from J, the gap between germline ends came to 10 bases. The germline V gene has CDR1 SGDLS and CDR2 YYNGEE. This CDR3 reads CASSVEPGNYEQYF. The CDR3 bases are TGTGCCAGCAGCGTAGAGCCAGGAAACTACGAGCAGTACTTC.

This chain uses TRBV4-1 with TRBJ2-6, with TRBD2 matching over 7 bases. V dropped 6 bases and J dropped 4; count of bases not matched to a gene: 6. This CDR3 has 15 residues. Per germline, CDR1 MGHRA and CDR2 YSYEKL. The CDR3 is CASSAGRAGANVLTF. In DNA form, the CDR3 reads TGCGCCAGCAGTGCAGGGAGGGCCGGGGCCAACGTCCTGACTTTC.

This clone has only a few counts. This chain uses TRBV27 with TRBJ1-2; 7 positions match TRBD1. V lost 7 bases to trimming and J lost 6 bases; unmatched junction nucleotides: 8. The length of the CDR3 is 13 residues. CDR1 MNHEY and CDR2 SMNVEV come from the germline V gene (reference sequence). CDR3: CASTEGAGDGYTF. Written as DNA, the CDR3 is TGTGCCAGCACGGAGGGGGCGGGGGATGGCTACACCTTC.

The V call is TRBV28, the J call TRBJ2-7, with TRBD1 matching 10 bases. Germline V gene lookup returns CDR1 MDHEN and CDR2 SYDVKM. CDR3 length equals 16 residues. V lost 4 bases and J lost 0; bases outside the gene matches: 6. CDR3 sequence: CASSSAGTGDSYEQYV. In nucleotides, the CDR3 is TGTGCCAGCAGTTCCGCCGGGACAGGGGACTCCTACGAGCAGTACGTC.

The sample holds a few counts of this clone. The chain is built from TRBV6-5 and TRBJ1-2; D uncertain. V dropped 5 bases and J dropped 4 bases, with 11 bases sitting between them. The CDR3 consists of 13 residues. Germline CDR1 and CDR2: MNHEY and SVGAGI. The CDR3 reads CASSLERSYGYTF. The CDR3 DNA reads as TGTGCCAGCAGTCTCGAGAGAAGCTATGGCTACACCTTC.

With respect to this clone: One end of the junction varies from germline; a read error may be responsible. This chain uses TRBV15 with TRBJ2-3; no firm D call. CDR1 is LNHNV, CDR2 YYDKDF, per germline (reference sequence). The CDR3 is 14 residues long. The CDR3 region is CATSSYSGKDTQYF. CDR3 nucleotides: TGTGCCACCAGCAGTTATAGTGGTAAGGATACGCAATATTTT.

V gene TRBV18 combines with J gene TRBJ2-5, with a weak D call TRBD1 (5 bases). V shed 1 base and J shed 5 bases, with 14 bases lying between them. Germline V lookup: CDR1 KGHSH, CDR2 LQKENI. The CDR3 runs to 15 residues. In DNA, the CDR3 is TGTGCCAGCTCACCACAGGGCAGGGATGGGGAGACCCAGTACTTC. Protein sequence: CASSPQGRDGETQYF.

The chain employs TRBV27 and TRBJ2-5; D is unresolved. Between the trimmed V and J ends, which lost 3 bases and 2 bases, there was a span of 10 bases. CDR1 and CDR2 (germline): MNHEY, SMNVEV (reference sequence). The CDR3 length is 14 residues. CDR3 nucleotides: TGTGCCAGCAGTTTCGGAGCCGGACAAGAGACCCAGTACTTC. Encoded protein: CASSFGAGQETQYF.

The chain uses TRBV6-6 and TRBJ2-4; D gene unclear. The CDR3 length is 16 residues. Germline loops: CDR1 MNHNY, CDR2 SVGAGI (reference sequence). V was trimmed by 6 bases and J by 0 bases, leaving 15 bases between them. CDR3 protein: CASSPLLTGAKNIQYF. The CDR3 DNA sequence: TGTGCCAGCAGCCCCCTCTTGACGGGAGCCAAAAACATTCAGTACTTC.

This clone occurred a few times. The chain has TRBV6-6 and TRBJ2-1, with D uncertain. CDR3 size: 14 residues. V was shortened by 10 bases and J by 5 bases, with 18 bases between the two germline ends. CDR1 is MNHNY and CDR2 is SVGAGI in the germline V gene (reference sequence). As DNA, the CDR3 is TGTGCCATCACGGCGGCCCCCACGGACAATGAGCAGTTCTTC. Protein: CAITAAPTDNEQFF.

The chain has TRBV12-2 and TRBJ1-1; the table's D gene call, TRBD1, was not cross checked with the DNA. TRBV12-2 is tagged as a pseudogene. This CDR3 spans 15 amino acids. CDR3 DNA sequence: TGTGCAAGTCGTCCCGCACAGGGTATCGGGACTGAAGCTTTCTTT. It is translated as CASRPAQGIGTEAFF.

This clone appeared a few times. The V gene is TRBV6-1, the J gene TRBJ2-7; the match to TRBD2 covers 7 bases. This CDR3 has 13 amino acids. Trimming removed 5 bases from V and 7 bases from J; junction bases left unmatched: 8. Germline CDR1 is MNHNS and CDR2 is SASEGT. The CDR3 here is CASSRTRSVEQYV. The DNA of the CDR3 is TGTGCCAGCAGTCGGACTAGGTCGGTGGAGCAGTACGTC.

The J gene is TRBJ2-2, the V gene TRBV4-2; 7 bases agree with TRBD2. J gave up 7 bases and V 1 base, and 3 bases lay outside the gene matches. Germline values: CDR1 LGHNA, CDR2 YNFKEQ. The CDR3 consists of 14 residues. As DNA, the CDR3 is TGTGCCAGCAGCCAAGGGACTAGTGGCGGGGAGCTGTTTTTT. This sequence encodes CASSQGTSGGELFF.

The J gene is TRBJ2-2, the V gene TRBV2; D is uncertain. V lost 4 bases and J lost 7, with 7 bases in between. This CDR3 comprises 12 residues. Germline values: CDR1 SNHLY, CDR2 FYNNEI. CDR3: CASSVGRGELFF. The CDR3 region has the DNA TGTGCCAGCAGTGTAGGGCGCGGGGAGCTGTTTTTT.

The chain joins TRBV7-2 to TRBJ2-3; TRBD1 matches 7 bases. This CDR3 contains 14 residues. Trimming at V came to 5 bases and at J to 5 bases, leaving 7 bases not matched to a gene. The germline gives CDR1 SGHTA, CDR2 FQGNSA. CDR3 protein: CASSLTGLEDTQYF. The DNA for the CDR3 is TGTGCCAGCAGCCTGACAGGGTTGGAAGATACGCAGTATTTT. The full variable domain, with the rest looked up from reference TRBV7-2 and TRBJ2-3, is GAGVSQSPSNKVTEKGKDVELRCDPISGHTALYWYRQSLGQGLEFLIYFQGNSAPDKSGLPSDRFSAERTGGSVSTLTIQRTQQEDSAVYLCASSLTGLEDTQYFGPGTRLTVL.

This clone was counted a few times. The rearrangement joins TRBV29-1 to TRBJ1-1, with 10 bases identical to TRBD1. Per germline, CDR1 SQVTM and CDR2 ANQGSEA. V trimming: 6 bases; J trimming: 1 base; junction bases outside the gene matches: 5. The CDR3 contains 14 residues. CDR3 amino acids: CSVRTGGENTEAFF. CDR3 bases: TGCAGCGTGCGGACAGGGGGGGAGAACACTGAAGCTTTCTTT.

V and J are TRBV6-5 and TRBJ1-6; no definite D call. Germline V lookup: CDR1 MNHEY, CDR2 SVGAGI. V was shortened by 2 bases and J by 10 bases, with 15 bases between the two germline ends. The CDR3 is 15 residues long. The CDR3 reads CASSYAVSQGSPLHF. CDR3 DNA: TGTGCCAGCAGTTACGCGGTATCACAAGGGTCACCCCTCCACTTT.

Concerning this clone itself: A much larger clone lies a single base off, so this may be a read error. Other nucleotide sequences in the sample specify the same CDR3. The chain joins TRBV7-7 to TRBJ2-5; D perhaps matches TRBD2 (5 bases). Germline V lookup: CDR1 SSHAT, CDR2 FNYEAQ (reference sequence). The CDR3 runs to 14 residues. Trimming shortened V by 0 bases and J by 1 base, and 6 bases separated the two germline ends. CDR3 DNA sequence: TGTGCCAGCAGCTTAGCCAGCGGCCAAGAGACCCAGTACTTC. Translating it yields CASSLASGQETQYF. The full variable domain, in which reference TRBV7-7 and TRBJ2-5 provide the parts outside the CDR3, is GAGVSQSPRYKVTKRGQDVTLRCDPISSHATLYWYQQALGQGPEFLTYFNYEAQPDKSGLPSDRFSAERPEGSISTLTIQRTEQRDSAMYRCASSLASGQETQYFGPGTRLLVL.

This clone was recorded only once. The V gene is TRBV19, the J gene TRBJ2-7; no firm D call. The CDR3 spans 14 residues. V lost 5 bases and J lost 6, with 17 bases in between. The germline V gene has CDR1 LNHDA and CDR2 SQIVND (reference sequence). The CDR3 protein is CASSPLLPVAEQYF. CDR3 coding DNA: TGTGCCAGTAGTCCCCTACTTCCTGTGGCCGAGCAGTACTTC.

This clone was detected only a few times. The gene calls are TRBV6-1 and TRBJ2-3; D is uncertain. CDR3 length equals 12 residues. Deletions cut 6 bases from V and 6 bases from J, with 10 bases between. Germline values: CDR1 MNHNS, CDR2 SASEGT. As DNA, the CDR3 is TGTGCCAGCAGCCGCCCTGGGGATACGCAGTATTTT. Its translation is CASSRPGDTQYF.

This clone has more than one count but fewer than ten. The CDR3 DNA is TGTGCCAGCAGCTTAGATCGGACCCTGCGGGAGACCCAGTACTTC. Its translation is CASSLDRTLRETQYF. The J gene is TRBJ2-5, the V gene TRBV7-7; unclear D gene. Trimming stripped 1 base from V and 5 bases from J, with 14 bases between. The CDR3 is 15 residues long. Per germline, CDR1 SSHAT and CDR2 FNYEAQ (reference sequence).

A few counts support this clone. Other DNA sequences in the sample encode the same CDR3. The CDR3 bases are TGCGCCAGCAGCCAAGTTTTGAGTCAGCCCCAGCATTTT. Protein: CASSQVLSQPQHF. The chain links TRBV4-3 to TRBJ1-5; D is uncertain. CDR1 is LGHNA and CDR2 is YSLEER in the germline V gene. Trimming took off 1 base at V and 6 bases at J, with 7 bases between the two ends. The CDR3 length is 13 residues.

This clone appeared a few times. The chain joins TRBV6-5 to TRBJ2-2; 9 bases are a match to TRBD2. The ends lost 6 bases at V and 6 bases at J; junction bases unmatched: 5. Per the germline V gene, CDR1 is MNHEY and CDR2 is SVGAGI. The CDR3 runs 14 residues. In DNA, the CDR3 is TGTGCCAGCAGGCCGGGACTAGCCTCCGGGGAGCTGTTTTTT. Translating it yields CASRPGLASGELFF.

This clone was counted a few times. The rearrangement links TRBV9 to TRBJ2-3; the D is unclear. Trimming pared 3 bases from V and 2 bases from J, leaving 10 bases between. Per germline, CDR1 SGDLS and CDR2 YYNGEE. CDR3 length equals 14 residues. CDR3 sequence: CASSATPTTDTQYF. For the CDR3, the DNA is TGTGCCAGCAGCGCGACTCCAACCACAGATACGCAGTATTTT.

The chain combines TRBV4-1 with TRBJ1-5; a possible D gene is TRBD1 (5 bases). The V and J ends lost 0 bases and 0 bases respectively, with 12 bases between them. There are 17 residues in the CDR3. Looked up from germline, CDR1 is MGHRA and CDR2 is YSYEKL. CDR3 DNA sequence: TGCGCCAGCAGCCAAGATTCCAGGGTTTATAGCAATCAGCCCCAGCATTTT. Amino acids: CASSQDSRVYSNQPQHF.

This clone was recorded many times. The CDR3 DNA is TGTGCCAGCAGCTTGGCCCGGGCGGGGAACACTGAAGCTTTCTTT. Its translation is CASSLARAGNTEAFF. The chain uses TRBV11-2 and TRBJ1-1; D remains unclear. Trimming pared 3 bases from V and 1 base from J, leaving 12 bases between. This CDR3 region has 15 residues. CDR1 SGHAT and CDR2 FQNNGV come from the germline V gene.

This clone came up a few times. The rearrangement links TRBV10-3 to TRBJ1-2; the D is unclear. Germline assignment: CDR1 ENHRY and CDR2 SYGVKD. V lost 8 bases, J lost 0 bases, and 13 bases lay in between. The CDR3 has 14 amino acids. The CDR3 DNA reads as TGTGCCATCGGGGAGATCGGGGCTAACTATGGCTACACCTTC. It encodes CAIGEIGANYGYTF.

The sample holds many counts of this clone. V gene TRBV29-1 combines with J gene TRBJ1-4; unclear D gene. V lost 5 bases and J 7 bases, leaving 11 bases between the germline ends. The CDR3 extends over 12 amino acids. Germline assignment: CDR1 SQVTM and CDR2 ANQGSEA. CDR3 in DNA: TGCAGCGTTCGTACGGCACGTGAAAAACTGTTTTTT. Protein product: CSVRTAREKLFF.